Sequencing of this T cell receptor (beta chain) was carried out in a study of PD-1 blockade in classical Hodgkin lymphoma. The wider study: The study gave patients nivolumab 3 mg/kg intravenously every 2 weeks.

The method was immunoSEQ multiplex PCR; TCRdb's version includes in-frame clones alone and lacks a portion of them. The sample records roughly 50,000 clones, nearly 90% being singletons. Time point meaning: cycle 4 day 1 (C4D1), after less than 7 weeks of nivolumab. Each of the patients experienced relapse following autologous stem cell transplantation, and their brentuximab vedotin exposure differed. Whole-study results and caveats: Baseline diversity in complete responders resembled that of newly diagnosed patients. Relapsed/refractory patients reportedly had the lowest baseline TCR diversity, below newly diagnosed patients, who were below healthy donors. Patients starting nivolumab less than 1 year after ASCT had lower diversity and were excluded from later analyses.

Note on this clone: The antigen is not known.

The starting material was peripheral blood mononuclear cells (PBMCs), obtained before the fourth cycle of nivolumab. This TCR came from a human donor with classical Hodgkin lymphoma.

The CDR3, as DNA: TGTGCCAGCAGTGAAGCGGCCAGGGGGTCCTACGAGCAGTACTTC. This translates into CASSEAARGSYEQYF. The genes are TRBV2 and TRBJ2-7; TRBD1 aligns across 7 bases. CDR1 and CDR2 (germline): SNHLY, FYNNEI. Germline trimming cut 0 bases from V and 1 base from J; bases unmatched to any gene: 3. This CDR3 is built from 15 residues.